This TCR beta chain was found in a study of neurological immune-mediated disorders. TCRdb redid the calling of the 5' RACE reads with MiXCR, one entry per CDR3 protein. This table holds tens of thousands of distinct CDR3 sequences, about 4.9% found once. The CDR3 is made up of 14 amino acids. Germline CDR1 reads SGHRS; CDR2 reads YFSETQ. V was shortened by 0 bases and J by 2 bases, with 8 bases between the two germline ends. This clonotype was seen many times. The receptor was derived from a man aged 25-40 years with multiple sclerosis. The chain uses TRBV5-1 and TRBJ1-2, with unresolved D. The sequenced material came from PBMCs. The CDR3 sequence is CASSLDSLNYGYTF. The CDR3 bases are TGCGCCAGCAGCTTGGACAGTCTAAACTATGGCTACACCTTC.